These 20 T cell receptor beta chains came from one sample sequenced in a study of post-analysis software for immune sequencing data. The study, taken as a whole, reports: With TRBV5-6, TRBV5-1 and TRBV20-1 included, 5 or 6 TRBV segments were more frequent in patients than in controls.

Their cognate antigens are unknown. The authors incorporated unique molecular identifiers into the TCR beta cDNA libraries. Each CDR3 protein gets one entry after TCRdb re-called the PCR reads with MiXCR. The sample consists of approximately 360,000 distinct CDR3 sequences, less than 40% of them appearing once. The material sequenced was blood. The receptors derive from a girl aged 10 to 17 with multiple sclerosis.

There are many counts of this clonotype. The CDR3 DNA sequence: TGCAGTGCCACGCTCGGAGGGACTGAAGCTTTCTTT. Its translation: CSATLGGTEAFF. The V call is TRBV20-1, the J call TRBJ1-1; D is ambiguous. Between the trimmed V and J ends, which lost 6 bases and 5 bases, there was a span of 13 bases. Germline CDR1 and CDR2: DFQATT and SNEGSKA (reference sequence). The CDR3 covers 12 residues.

V usage is TRBV6-2 or TRBV6-3 and J usage is TRBJ2-4, with D unresolved. The J call is doubtful: the DNA matches TRBJ2-7 better. This CDR3 spans 13 amino acids. Per the germline V gene, CDR1 is MNHEY and CDR2 is SVGEGT. The CDR3 region is CASSYGRFYEQYF. The CDR3 DNA reads TGTGCCAGCAGTTATGGAAGGTTCTACGAGCAGTACTTC.

J is TRBJ2-2 and V is TRBV4-2, with 10 bases matching TRBD2. Trimming cost V 0 bases and J 6 bases; bases outside gene matches: 1. The CDR3 totals 15 residues. Germline V CDR1 and CDR2: LGHNA, YNFKEQ. Here the CDR3 DNA reads TGTGCCAGCAGCCAAGAAGCGGGGGGGCCCGGGGAGCTGTTTTTT. Protein sequence: CASSQEAGGPGELFF.

This chain links TRBV20-1 with TRBJ2-7; perhaps TRBD1 as D (5 bases). There are 13 residues in the CDR3. Looked up from germline, CDR1 is DFQATT and CDR2 is SNEGSKA (reference sequence). The CDR3 sequence is CAATRVSSYEQYF. The DNA of the CDR3 is TGCGCAGCCACCAGGGTTAGCTCCTACGAGCAGTACTTC.

This clonotype is a singleton in its sample. Just one base apart from a much larger clone, this may be a read error. The CDR3 loop is CATSDLHGDETQYF. The DNA of the CDR3 is TGTGCCACCAGTGATCTCCATGGGGACGAGACCCAGTACTTC. The gene calls are TRBV24-1 and TRBJ2-5, with D perhaps matching TRBD1 or TRBD2 (5 bases each). The CDR3 runs 14 residues. V was shortened by 3 bases and J by 5 bases, with 12 bases between the two germline ends. Germline V gene lookup returns CDR1 KGHDR and CDR2 SFDVKD.

This clonotype has just one count. The chain is built from TRBV7-8 and TRBJ1-1, with a tentative D call TRBD1 (6 bases). Trimming stripped 5 bases from V and 5 bases from J, with 15 bases between. Germline V gives CDR1 SGHVS, CDR2 FQNEAQ. The CDR3 is 14 residues long. CDR3 in DNA: TGTGCCAGCAGCGATCAGGGGAGACGGACTGAAGCTTTCTTT. Its translation is CASSDQGRRTEAFF.

This clonotype was observed a few times. This chain joins TRBV7-2 and TRBJ2-7; the D gene could be TRBD1 or TRBD2 (5 bases each). The CDR3 contains 14 residues. V lost 2 bases and J lost 5, with 13 bases in between. The germline CDR1 and CDR2 sequences are SGHTA and FQGNSA. CDR3 nucleotides: TGTGCCAGCAGCTTATCTCACGGGGCGAACGAGCAGTACTTC. This sequence encodes CASSLSHGANEQYF.

The chain employs TRBV6-6 and TRBJ2-5, with 16 positions matching TRBD2. In germline, CDR1 is MNHNY, CDR2 SVGAGI (reference sequence). The CDR3 extends over 16 amino acids. V lost 5 bases to trimming and J lost 5 bases; unmatched junction nucleotides: 5. The CDR3 bases are TGTGCCAGCAGTCCCGGGACTAGCGGGGGGGCGGAGACCCAGTACTTC. Translation gives CASSPGTSGGAETQYF.

This clonotype was recorded a few times. The chain recombines TRBV5-1 with TRBJ2-1; 9 bases are shared with TRBD1. The V gene end was trimmed by 4 bases and the J gene end by 9 bases; junction bases not matched to a gene: 11. CDR3 length: 15 amino acids. The germline gives CDR1 SGHRS, CDR2 YFSETQ. The CDR3 DNA reads as TGCGCCAGCAGCCCCGGGGACAGGGAAGGCGGTGAGCAGTTCTTC. Translation gives CASSPGDREGGEQFF.

There are a few counts of this clonotype. The V and J genes are TRBV3-1 and TRBJ2-1; 8 bases fit TRBD2. Germline CDR1 and CDR2: LGHDT and YNNKEL (reference sequence). CDR3 length: 14 residues. J was trimmed by 2 bases and V by 3 bases; bases with no gene match: 0. As DNA, the CDR3 is TGTGCCAGCAGCCACGGGGGGGCCTACAATGAGCAGTTCTTC. It translates to CASSHGGAYNEQFF.

In its sample, this clonotype was seen a few times. CDR3 DNA sequence: TGCGCCAGCAGCTTGGAGGGACAGGGGTACAATGAGCAGTTCTTC. Translation: CASSLEGQGYNEQFF. The rearrangement uses TRBV5-1 and TRBJ2-1; 10 bases agree with TRBD1. V shed 0 bases, J shed 4 bases, and the junction held 1 base outside the gene matches. CDR3 size: 15 residues. Germline values: CDR1 SGHRS, CDR2 YFSETQ. The whole variable domain, filled in from reference TRBV5-1 and TRBJ2-1, reads KAGVTQTPRYLIKTRGQQVTLSCSPISGHRSVSWYQQTPGQGLQFLFEYFSETQRNKGNFPGRFSGRQFSNSRSEMNVSTLELGDSALYLCASSLEGQGYNEQFFGPGTRLTVL.

The chain is built from TRBV28 and TRBJ1-1, with D tentatively TRBD1 (5 bases). The V end lost 0 bases, the J end lost 0 bases, and 11 bases lay between the germline ends. Germline values: CDR1 MDHEN, CDR2 SYDVKM. The length of the CDR3 is 16 residues. Here the CDR3 DNA reads TGTGCCAGCAGTTTATGGGCAGGGACCTTGAACACTGAAGCTTTCTTT. It translates to CASSLWAGTLNTEAFF.

V gene TRBV12-3 or TRBV12-4 combines with J gene TRBJ2-1, with D maybe TRBD1 (6 bases). Trimming took 6 bases from V and 2 from J, leaving 11 bases between them. The CDR3 has 14 residues. CDR3 in DNA: TGTGCCAGCAGCACCGGGACACCCTACAATGAGCAGTTCTTC. Protein sequence: CASSTGTPYNEQFF.

The table lists this clonotype with a few counts. CDR3 sequence: CASSSRTGNNYGYTF. The CDR3 DNA follows: TGTGCCAGCAGCTCGCGGACAGGGAATAACTATGGCTACACCTTC. The J gene is TRBJ1-2, the V gene TRBV7-9; TRBD1 aligns across 8 bases. Per the germline V gene, CDR1 is SEHNR and CDR2 is FQNEAQ (reference sequence). This CDR3 has 15 residues. Germline trimming cut 4 bases from V and 1 base from J; bases unmatched to any gene: 5.

The chain couples TRBV12-3 or TRBV12-4 to TRBJ1-4; 7 positions agree with TRBD1. Trimming took 7 bases from V and 0 from J; bases not matched to a gene: 8. There are 16 residues in the CDR3. CDR3 residues: CASTRDRNPTNEKLFF. The CDR3, as DNA: TGTGCCAGCACCAGGGACAGAAACCCAACTAATGAAAAACTGTTTTTT.

This clonotype came up once. V usage is TRBV7-2 and J usage is TRBJ2-1; 10 bases are a match to TRBD2. The CDR3 covers 15 residues. Looked up from germline, CDR1 is SGHTA and CDR2 is FQGNSA. V lost 6 bases and J lost 6; bases outside the gene matches: 8. CDR3 loop: CASRVPGLASNEQFF. CDR3 DNA sequence: TGTGCCAGCAGAGTTCCGGGACTAGCGAGCAATGAGCAGTTCTTC.

The V and J genes are TRBV7-2 and TRBJ1-2; TRBD1 aligns across 9 bases. Per the germline V gene, CDR1 is SGHTA and CDR2 is FQGNSA. This CDR3 is 14 amino acids long. The trim removed 4 bases at V and 7 bases at J, leaving 7 bases unmatched. The CDR3 DNA sequence: TGTGCCAGCAGCTCACACAGGGGGCGAAGTGGCTACACCTTC. It yields the protein CASSSHRGRSGYTF.

This chain links TRBV6-5 with TRBJ1-4; 7 positions agree with TRBD1. The CDR3 loop spans 15 amino acids. In germline, CDR1 is MNHEY, CDR2 SVGAGI. Trimming at V came to 3 bases and at J to 8 bases, leaving 9 bases not matched to a gene. The CDR3 DNA follows: TGTGCCAGCAGTTATGAGGGACAGAGGAACGAAAAACTGTTTTTT. This gives the protein CASSYEGQRNEKLFF.

Ten or more counts support this clonotype. The chain is built from TRBV29-1 and TRBJ2-5, with a weak D call TRBD1 (6 bases). V shed 3 bases and J shed 2 bases, with 10 bases lying between them. The germline V gene encodes CDR1 SQVTM and CDR2 ANQGSEA. This CDR3 spans 13 amino acids. CDR3 sequence: CSVDQGIQETQYF. CDR3 DNA sequence: TGCAGCGTTGACCAGGGGATTCAAGAGACCCAGTACTTC.

Turning to this clonotype: The junction does not match germline at one end; this may be a read error. The chain couples TRBV10-3 to TRBJ2-7; TRBD1 aligns across 10 bases. The CDR3 loop spans 14 amino acids. Germline CDR1 and CDR2: ENHRY and SYGVKD. CDR3 residues: CATSAGTGAYEQYF. As DNA, the CDR3 is TGTGCCACCAGTGCAGGGACAGGGGCCTACGAGCAGTACTTC.